A selection of T cell receptor beta chains follows, all from one sample in a study of shared clonotypes between healthy human individuals. TCRdb keeps only in-frame clones here, not all; method: immunoSEQ multiplex PCR. This table has about 820,000 clones, around 93% appearing once. Source material: naive CD8+ T cells sorted from blood. The source is a man younger than 45 in good health. The CDR3 runs from the conserved cysteine through the conserved F or W. A D gene is named only where the DNA matches it firmly. Rows give clone size only sometimes, using once, few, many, or a class for an expanded clone.

d_gene	v_gene	abundance	j_gene	CDR3aa	CDR3nt
.	TRBV29-1	.	TRBJ2-7	CSVESGESYEQYF	TGCAGCGTTGAATCGGGGGAGAGCTACGAGCAGTACTTC
.	TRBV13	.	TRBJ1-2	CASSLEGWGSNYGYTF	TGTGCCAGCAGCTTAGAGGGCTGGGGTTCGAACTATGGCTACACCTTC
TRBD2	TRBV19	.	TRBJ2-2	CASSIGPGAGGPVTGELFF	TGTGCCAGTAGTATAGGACCGGGGGCGGGAGGGCCGGTCACCGGGGAGCTGTTTTTT
.	TRBV28	.	TRBJ2-7	CASSPTGLYRRIAYEQYF	TGTGCCAGCAGTCCCACCGGGCTGTACAGGCGAATCGCCTACGAGCAGTACTTC
TRBD2	TRBV5-4	.	TRBJ2-1	CASSLPGLAVYNEQFF	TGTGCCAGCAGCCTACCGGGACTAGCGGTCTACAATGAGCAGTTCTTC
.	TRBV12-5	.	TRBJ2-7	CASGLLRRHYEQYF	TGTGCTAGTGGTTTGTTACGGAGACACTACGAGCAGTACTTC
.	TRBV28	.	TRBJ2-7	CASSSTRNYFSYEQYF	TGTGCCAGCAGTTCAACTAGAAATTATTTCTCCTACGAGCAGTACTTC
TRBD1	TRBV7-8	.	TRBJ2-7	CASSAQGPSYEQYF	TGTGCCAGCAGCGCACAGGGGCCCTCCTACGAGCAGTACTTC
.	TRBV9	.	TRBJ2-5	CASSVEGGVQETQYF	TGTGCCAGCAGCGTCGAGGGGGGAGTACAAGAGACCCAGTACTTC
.	TRBV15	.	TRBJ1-5	CATSWADQPDQPQHF	TGTGCCACCAGCTGGGCCGATCAGCCCGATCAGCCCCAGCATTTT
.	TRBV7-9	.	TRBJ1-4	CASSSTGLNEKLFF	TGTGCCAGCAGCTCCACAGGGCTTAATGAAAAACTGTTTTTT
TRBD1	TRBV9	.	TRBJ1-1	CASSGTGWDTEAFF	TGTGCCAGCAGCGGGACAGGGTGGGACACTGAAGCTTTCTTT
TRBD2	TRBV4-1	once	TRBJ2-2	CASSQVAGGHTGELFF	TGCGCCAGCAGCCAAGTAGCGGGAGGGCACACCGGGGAGCTGTTTTTT